This T cell receptor (beta chain) was documented in a study of human T cells and chemical hapten exposure. About the study: The scalp of each patient received a weekly diphenylcyclopropenone dose for the full roughly 26-week study.

This clonotype has more than one count but fewer than ten. The CDR3 covers 15 residues. Trimming shortened V by 2 bases and J by 2 bases, and 9 bases separated the two germline ends. Germline CDR1 KGHDR, CDR2 SFDVKD. In TCRdb, the RACE reads were re-called with MiXCR into one record per CDR3 protein. The sample includes some 170,000 distinct CDR3 sequences, 20% to 25% of them seen just once. The time point is: patch test 1, 2 weeks after DPC sensitization. Regarding treatment: therapeutic diphenylcyclopropenone sensitization with weekly scalp DPC. Those who donated were patients with alopecia, 18 to 70 years of age, and suitable for DPC.

This TCR was recovered from a woman aged 50 to 65 with alopecia areata. Some clones in this sample may be carry-over from other donors' samples. The J gene is TRBJ2-1, the V gene TRBV24-1; the D is unclear. The sample here was whole blood, taken in connection with sensitization to the hapten diphenylcyclopropenone (DPC). CDR3 sequence (DNA): TGTGCCACCAGTGATTCGACTCGCCCCTACAATGAGCAGTTCTTC. Protein sequence: CATSDSTRPYNEQFF.